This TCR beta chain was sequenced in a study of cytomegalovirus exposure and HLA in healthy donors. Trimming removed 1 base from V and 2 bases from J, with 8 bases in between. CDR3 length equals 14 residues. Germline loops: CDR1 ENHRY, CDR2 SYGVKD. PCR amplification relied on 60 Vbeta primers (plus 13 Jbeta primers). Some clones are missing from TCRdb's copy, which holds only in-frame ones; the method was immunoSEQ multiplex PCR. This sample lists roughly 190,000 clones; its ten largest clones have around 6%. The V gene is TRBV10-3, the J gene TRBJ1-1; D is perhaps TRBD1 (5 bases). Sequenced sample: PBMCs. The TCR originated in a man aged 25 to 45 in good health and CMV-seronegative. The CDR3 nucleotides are TGTGCCATCAGTGAGTTTCAGGGTAACACTGAAGCTTTCTTT. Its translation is CAISEFQGNTEAFF.